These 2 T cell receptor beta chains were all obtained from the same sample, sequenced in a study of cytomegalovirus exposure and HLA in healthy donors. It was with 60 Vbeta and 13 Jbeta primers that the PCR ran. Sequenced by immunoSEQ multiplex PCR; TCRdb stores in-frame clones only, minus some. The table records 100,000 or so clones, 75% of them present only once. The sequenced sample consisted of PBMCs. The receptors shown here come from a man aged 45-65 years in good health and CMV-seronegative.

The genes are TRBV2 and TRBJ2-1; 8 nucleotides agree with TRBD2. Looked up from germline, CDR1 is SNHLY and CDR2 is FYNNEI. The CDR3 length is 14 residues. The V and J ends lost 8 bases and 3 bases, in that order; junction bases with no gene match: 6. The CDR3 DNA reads TGTGCCAGCCTGACTAGCGACATCTACAATGAGCAGTTCTTC. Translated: CASLTSDIYNEQFF.

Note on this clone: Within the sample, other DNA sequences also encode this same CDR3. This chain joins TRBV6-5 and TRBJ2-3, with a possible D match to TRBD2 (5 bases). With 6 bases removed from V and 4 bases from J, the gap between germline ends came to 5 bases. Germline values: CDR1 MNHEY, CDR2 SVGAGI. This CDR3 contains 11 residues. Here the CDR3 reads CASRRADTQYF. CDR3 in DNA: TGTGCCAGCAGGCGGGCAGATACGCAGTATTTT.